This record concerns one T cell receptor (beta chain) sequence. Its target is unknown. The PCR ran on 60 Vbeta and 13 Jbeta primers. Only in-frame clones appear in the TCRdb table, and some are missing; sequencing was by immunoSEQ multiplex PCR. The sample gives about 200,000 clones, 79% of which show up once; 1.5% is in the top ten. This specimen belongs to a study of cytomegalovirus exposure and HLA in healthy donors. Study summary: A prior analysis found about 110 million unique TCR beta sequences from roughly 180 million T cells. Assignment to the Caucasian-associated ancestry cluster applied to about 80% of the approximately 400 genotyped donors. Study-level points and caveats: Previously analyzed data showed that most TCR beta V segments were productive at a frequency of about 87% or about 30%.

V lost 6 bases to trimming and J lost 4 bases, with 7 bases between them. This CDR3 comprises 11 residues. Germline V CDR1 and CDR2: MNHEY, SVGAGI. This TCR derives from a girl between 5 and 17 years old in good health and CMV-seropositive. The J gene is TRBJ2-7, the V gene TRBV6-5; possible D gene TRBD1, 5 bases. The source material was PBMCs. The CDR3 protein is CASRTDYEQYF. CDR3 DNA sequence: TGTGCCAGCAGGACAGATTACGAGCAGTACTTC.